This T cell receptor beta chain was sequenced during a study of beta chain features in type 1 diabetes (dated by TCRdb to the late 2010s). Regarding the complete study: No differences in mean age, gender distribution, total cell number or subset yield were found between patients and healthy donors. Regulatory and stem cell-like memory subsets were obtained from only 8 patients and about 8 healthy donors, while naive and central memory subsets were obtained from all 28 donors. Across all samples, around 100 million sorted cells were examined, and cell number per subset correlated strongly with RNA yield. In the study, TCRB repertoires of sorted circulating CD4+ T cell subsets from recently diagnosed type 1 diabetes patients were compared with those of matched healthy donors.

Overall results and qualifications from the work: Only small numbers of individuals were included in the HLA sub-analyses, which left unresolved whether HLA type had any influence on TCRB rearrangement. A moderate but significant shortening of TCRB CDR3 length was observed in type 1 diabetes patients in all four CD4+ subsets. PCR might favor shorter templates, but patient and control samples were amplified and corrected together, so any skew would affect both groups equally. Because cDNA rather than genomic DNA was sequenced, highly expressing activated cells could have been over-represented, although no difference in activation and CD3 levels was found between groups. Naive, central memory and regulatory TCRB repertoires appeared to be more similar among patients than among healthy donors. At VDJ recombination sites, type 1 diabetes patients had fewer insertions and more deleted nucleotides, which implies abnormalities in thymic rearrangement.

Concerning this clone: This receptor's antigen is unknown. No clone much larger than this one lies a single base away; base qualities are absent.

The entire amount of isolated RNA was reverse transcribed using the High Capacity cDNA Reverse Transcription Kit, so the sequenced TCRB transcripts were expressed ones. Deep immunoSEQ sequencing was applied to naive, central memory and regulatory T cell samples, giving an average of about 3.6 million total reads per sample. Sorted cells were lysed in RLT buffer and RNA was extracted with DNase-treated RNeasy Micro or Mini kits, depending on cell number. Each cell subset was processed on its own to prevent cross-contamination, while patient and healthy donor samples were processed together. TCRB sequences were amplified from cDNA with the immunoSEQ multiplex PCR, producing 87-bp fragments spanning the CDR3 region. The amplicons were sequenced using the Illumina HiSeq platform. The published analysis was carried out like this. Synthetic template baselines were used to correct PCR bias computationally, reads within Hamming distance 2 were collapsed, and singletons that could not be merged were discarded. By aligning reads against IMGT, V, D and J genes, CDR3 length, and insertions or deletions at six rearrangement sites were assigned. Within each subset, clonotype counts were normalized to sorted cell number, and only after that were true diversity and Gini coefficients computed with the tcR R package. The overlap coefficient, calculated on TCRB nucleotide sequences, was used to measure repertoire sharing. Out-of-frame TCRB sequences from naive cells were analyzed to stand in for the pre-selection repertoire. Entries here come from immuneACCESS through TCRdb and include only in-frame sequences with V and J called. Some clones fail to appear in such tables; in the studies checked, an unresolved V gene covers under half of the shortfall, and the cause of the remainder is unknown. V and J calls and clone size come straight from that table; D and trimming were deduced from the DNA. Within this sample are about 280,000 clones, with 15% of them counted one time only. 0.015% to 0.017% of the sample belongs to the ten largest clones.

Each donor gave one peripheral blood draw, averaging approximately 0.12 L, which was collected into heparinised tubes. Using a panel that included CD45RO, CCR7, CD25, CD127, CD95 and CD27, naive, central memory, regulatory and stem cell-like memory CD4+ T cells were sorted on a BD FACSAria II. All sorted populations exceeded 95% purity. PBMCs were isolated immediately by Lymphoprep density gradient centrifugation and stained directly without culture. So that batch effects would be minimized, each experiment stained and sorted samples in pairs, pairing one healthy donor with one patient. V gives up 0 bases and J gives up 7 bases, and the segment between their germline ends measures 8 bases. The CDR3, from cysteine to phenylalanine, totals 13 residues. The kept DNA is CDR3 alone, 39 bases in frame from the first base. CDR1 and CDR2 are drawn from the germline V gene: SGHRS, YFSETQ.

The chain is made from TRBV5-1 and TRBJ1-5; no D gene is confidently identified. Sequences were obtained from naive CD4+ T cells from blood. This specimen's cell subset or site label, per the study, means: true naive CD4+ T cells. The TCR originated in a man aged 18 to 29 with type 1 diabetes. The nucleotide sequence reads as follows: TGCGCCAGCAGCTTGGGAGACACCCAGCCCCAGCATTTT. Its amino acids are CASSLGDTQPQHF.